Listed below are T cell receptor beta chains from one sample, sequenced in a study of cytomegalovirus exposure and HLA in healthy donors. The table came from immunoSEQ multiplex PCR; TCRdb's copy has only in-frame clones and leaves some out. The repertoire consists of about 140,000 clones, with roughly 74% occurring once and the leading ten covering 3% to 3.5%. The source material was PBMCs. The source is a man in his forties in good health and CMV-seronegative. CDR3s include the opening cysteine and the closing phenylalanine or tryptophan. Each record gives: D gene, clone size, J gene, V gene, CDR3 DNA, CDR3 protein. A D gene is named only where the DNA matches it firmly. A clone size is listed for some rows: how often the clone was seen (once, few, many), or a class if it is expanded.

>TRBD1|few|TRBJ1-1|TRBV5-4
TGTGCCAGCAGCAGGGCGTCCGGGACAGGGGGCACTGAAGCTTTCTTT
CASSRASGTGGTEAFF
>TRBD1|.|TRBJ1-1|TRBV2
TGTGCCAGCAGTGAAGGGACAGGGGGAACGGCTGAAGCTTTCTTT
CASSEGTGGTAEAFF
>TRBD1|.|TRBJ1-6|TRBV5-4
TGTGCCAGCAGCTTCAGGACAGGCCCTAGTGATTCACCCCTCCACTTT
CASSFRTGPSDSPLHF
>.|.|TRBJ2-5|TRBV27
TGTGCCAGCAGTTTATTGGGGCAAGGAGAGACCCAGTACTTC
CASSLLGQGETQYF
>TRBD1|.|TRBJ1-5|TRBV2
TGTGCCAGCAGGCCCGGGACAGGGGGCTGGAGCAATCAGCCCCAGCATTTT
CASRPGTGGWSNQPQHF
>.|.|TRBJ1-1|TRBV7-2
TGTGCCAGCAGCTTAGAAGTGGGTAGGGGGATTGAAGCTTTCTTT
CASSLEVGRGIEAFF
>.|.|TRBJ2-5|TRBV15
TGTGCCACCAGCAGAGACAGGGCACAAGAGACCCAGTACTTC
CATSRDRAQETQYF
>.|.|TRBJ1-6|TRBV7-3
TGTGCCAGCAGTTTACGGGGAATGCCTAATTCACCCCTCCACTTT
CASSLRGMPNSPLHF
>.|once|TRBJ1-2|TRBV6-1
TGTGCCAGCAGTGTGGGCAGCTACTATGGCTACACCTTC
CASSVGSYYGYTF
>.|.|TRBJ1-5|TRBV6-5
TGTGCCAGCAGTTACCAGGGAAGGGGTCAGCCCCAGCATTTT
CASSYQGRGQPQHF
>TRBD1|.|TRBJ1-1|TRBV6-6
TGTGCCAGCAGAAACAGACAGGGGACGAACACTGAAGCTTTCTTT
CASRNRQGTNTEAFF
>.|once|TRBJ2-1|TRBV7-8
TGTGCCAGCAGTCAGGGGAGGGGATATGGTGAGCAGTTCTTC
CASSQGRGYGEQFF
>.|.|TRBJ1-6|TRBV18
TGTGCCAGCTCCTCGAGGGAAGATTCACCCCTCCACTTT
CASSSREDSPLHF
>TRBD1|.|TRBJ1-5|TRBV28
TGTGCCAGCAGACTAGGACAGGGGGCACAGCCCCAGCATTTT
CASRLGQGAQPQHF
>TRBD1|.|TRBJ1-1|TRBV7-6
TGTGCCAGCAGCTTAGAGCCAGATTTGACAGGGTGGAACACTGAAGCTTTCTTT
CASSLEPDLTGWNTEAFF
>.|.|TRBJ1-3|TRBV5-1
TGCGCCAGCAGCTTGACGGGCTCTGGAAACACCATATATTTT
CASSLTGSGNTIYF
>TRBD2|.|TRBJ2-1|TRBV5-1
TGCGCCAGCAGCCTGGGACTAGCGGGGGACTTCTACAATGAGCAGTTCTTC
CASSLGLAGDFYNEQFF
>TRBD1|.|TRBJ1-5|TRBV15
TGTGCCACCAGCAGAGGGGGGACAGGGGATGCGGCCCAGCATTTT
CATSRGGTGDAAQHF
>.|.|TRBJ2-4|TRBV10-1
TGCGCCAGCAGTGAGAATCTGGAGGACATTCAGTACTTC
CASSENLEDIQYF
>TRBD1|once|TRBJ1-2|TRBV4-3
TGCGCCAGCAGCCAAGATAGGTCAGGGGGCGGTGGCTACACCTTC
CASSQDRSGGGGYTF
>.|.|TRBJ1-6|TRBV10-3
TGTGCCATCAGTGAGCCTCGAGTGTCTTCACCCCTCCACTTT
CAISEPRVSSPLHF
>.|.|TRBJ2-7|TRBV10-3
TGTGCCATCAGTGAGTCTATGGTGAGGGAGCAGTACTTC
CAISESMVREQYF
>.|.|TRBJ2-1|TRBV6-5
TGTGCCAGCAGTTACACGGGGATCTCCTCCTACAATGAGCAGTTCTTC
CASSYTGISSYNEQFF
>.|.|TRBJ2-3|TRBV29-1
TGCAGCGTTGATGGGGGCTACACAGATACGCAGTATTTT
CSVDGGYTDTQYF
>.|.|TRBJ2-1|TRBV6-1
TGTGCCGCACAAACTGGGAGGCTTGGGGGGAATGAGCAGTTCTTC
CAAQTGRLGGNEQFF
>TRBD1|.|TRBJ1-2|TRBV11-2
TGTGCCAGCAGCCCAATTCAGGGACAGGCGTATGGCTACACCTTC
CASSPIQGQAYGYTF
>.|.|TRBJ2-7|TRBV6-6
TGTGCCAGCCGTGGACAGTTGGAATACGAGCAGTACTTC
CASRGQLEYEQYF
>.|once|TRBJ1-4|TRBV6-1
TGTGCCAGCAGTGCGGGTGGCACTAATGAAAAACTGTTTTTT
CASSAGGTNEKLFF
>.|.|TRBJ1-1|TRBV18
TGTGCCAGCTCACCTCCGGGACACCTGAACACTGAAGCTTTCTTT
CASSPPGHLNTEAFF
>TRBD2|.|TRBJ2-2|TRBV7-3
TGTGCCAGCCACGGGGGACTAGCGGGGGGGAGCACCGGGGAGCTGTTTTTT
CASHGGLAGGSTGELFF
>TRBD2|.|TRBJ2-1|TRBV5-1
TGCGCCAGCAGCTGGGGGGGGGAGAACAATGAGCAGTTCTTC
CASSWGGENNEQFF
>.|.|TRBJ2-1|TRBV15
TGTGCCACCAGCACGTACAATGAGCAGTTCTTC
CATSTYNEQFF
>.|few|TRBJ2-1|TRBV2
TGTGCCAGCAGATTCTACCAGACAGGCGAGCAGTTCTTC
CASRFYQTGEQFF
>.|.|TRBJ1-1|TRBV19
TGTGCCACCCGAGGGAGTGGCGCGACGATGGCTGTGTCTTTCTTT
CATRGSGATMAVSFF